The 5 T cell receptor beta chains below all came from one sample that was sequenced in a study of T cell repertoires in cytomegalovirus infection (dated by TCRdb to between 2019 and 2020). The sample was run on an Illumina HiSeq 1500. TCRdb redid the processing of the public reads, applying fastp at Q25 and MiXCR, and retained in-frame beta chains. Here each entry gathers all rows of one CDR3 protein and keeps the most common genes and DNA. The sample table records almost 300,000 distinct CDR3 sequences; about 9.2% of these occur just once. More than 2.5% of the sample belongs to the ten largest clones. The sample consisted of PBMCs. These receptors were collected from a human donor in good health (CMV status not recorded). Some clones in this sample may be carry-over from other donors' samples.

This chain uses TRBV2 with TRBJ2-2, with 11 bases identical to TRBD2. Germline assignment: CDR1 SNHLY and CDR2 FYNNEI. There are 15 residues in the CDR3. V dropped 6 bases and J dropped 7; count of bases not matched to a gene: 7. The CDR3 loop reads CASRTGLAGNGELFF. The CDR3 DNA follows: TGTGCCAGCAGAACCGGACTAGCGGGTAACGGGGAGCTGTTTTTT.

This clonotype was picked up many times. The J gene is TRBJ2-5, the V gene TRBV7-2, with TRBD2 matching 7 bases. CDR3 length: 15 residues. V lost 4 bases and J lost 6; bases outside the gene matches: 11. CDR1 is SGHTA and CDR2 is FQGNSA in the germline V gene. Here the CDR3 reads CASSSGPGAGQTQYF. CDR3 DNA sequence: TGTGCCAGCAGCTCAGGGCCGGGAGCGGGGCAGACCCAGTACTTC.

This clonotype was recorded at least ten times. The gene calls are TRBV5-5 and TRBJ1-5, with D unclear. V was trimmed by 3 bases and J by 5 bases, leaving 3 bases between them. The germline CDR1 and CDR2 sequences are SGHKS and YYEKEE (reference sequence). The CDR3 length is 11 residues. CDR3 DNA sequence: TGTGCCAGCAGCTCGCATCAGCCCCAGCATTTT. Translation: CASSSHQPQHF.

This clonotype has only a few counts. The CDR3 reads CASCLTGTLSGANVLTF. In DNA form, the CDR3 reads TGTGCCAGCTGCTTGACCGGGACACTCTCTGGGGCCAACGTCCTGACTTTC. This sequence joins TRBV27 and TRBJ2-6; perhaps TRBD1 as D (6 bases). The V end lost 8 bases, the J end lost 0 bases, and 17 bases lay between the germline ends. In germline, CDR1 is MNHEY, CDR2 SMNVEV (reference sequence). The CDR3 has 17 residues. Full variable domain (missing parts from reference TRBV27 and TRBJ2-6): EAQVTQNPRYLITVTGKKLTVTCSQNMNHEYMSWYRQDPGLGLRQIYYSMNVEVTDKGDVPEGYKVSRKEKRNFPLILESPSPNQTSLYFCASCLTGTLSGANVLTFGAGSRLTVL.

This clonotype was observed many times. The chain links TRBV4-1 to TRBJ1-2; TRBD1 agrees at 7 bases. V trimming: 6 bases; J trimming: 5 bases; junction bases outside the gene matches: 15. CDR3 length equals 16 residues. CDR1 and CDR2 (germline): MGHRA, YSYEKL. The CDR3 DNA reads TGCGCCAGCAGTCTAACGGGCGGGACAGTGATTTATGGCTACACCTTC. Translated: CASSLTGGTVIYGYTF.